One T cell receptor (beta chain) is described in this entry. As yet, its antigen is unknown. Per the germline V gene, CDR1 is MNHEY and CDR2 is SMNVEV (reference sequence). The CDR3 consists of 15 residues. Unmatched junction bases numbered 12, after V lost 4 bases and J lost 10 bases. For bulk TCR libraries, previously described methods and listed TCR primers were used. TCRdb fed the PCR reads into MiXCR, producing one record per CDR3 protein. This table has roughly 630,000 distinct CDR3 sequences, around 25% appearing once. The source of the sample is a study of molecular identifiers for immune sequencing clone quantification. General study points: Effector cells had over 99% of their molecules in clones above 20 RNA copies, while naive cells had under 1%.

Naive CD8 libraries came from approximately 20,000 to 980,000 sorted cells with 10%, 30% or 50% RNA. V gene TRBV27 combines with J gene TRBJ2-1; 8 bases line up with TRBD2. The source is a human donor in good health. Some libraries in this study had Jurkat cell RNA spiked in. The sequencing input was naive CD8+ T cells from blood, with Jurkat cell RNA spiked in. The subset: FACS-sorted CD8+CD4-CCR7+CD45RA+ naive T cells. CDR3 coding DNA: TGTGCCAGCAGTTCCGAACCCCTAGCGGGTCAAGAGCAGTTCTTC. Translation: CASSSEPLAGQEQFF.